The 14 T cell receptor beta chains below all came from one sample that was sequenced in a study of T cells in Graves' hyperthyroidism and ophthalmopathy (dated by TCRdb to about 2019). To prepare the library, multiplex PCR was applied. The sequencing machine was an Illumina HiSeq 2000. TCR beta CDR3 regions were amplified from RNA transcripts. For the first round of RT-PCR on the TCR CDR3, the HTBI primer set was used together with the Qiagen OneStep RT-PCR kit. TCRdb ran its own pipeline on the public reads, namely fastp trimming at Q25 and MiXCR clone calling, and kept in-frame beta chains. Rows with one shared CDR3 protein collapse into an entry with the most common genes and DNA. This sample has under 350,000 distinct CDR3 sequences in its table, and more than 15% of those were observed once. Just over 55% of the sample lies in the top ten. The sequencing input was blood. The source is a woman in her sixties or seventies with Graves' ophthalmopathy.

The gene calls are TRBV11-2 and TRBJ1-6, with 8 bases that match TRBD1. The length of the CDR3 is 16 residues. V dropped 4 bases and J dropped 8; count of bases not matched to a gene: 10. CDR1 is SGHAT and CDR2 is FQNNGV in the germline V gene. The CDR3 DNA sequence: TGTGCCAGCAGCTGGACTAGCGGGACAGGCTATTCACCCCTCCACTTT. It yields the protein CASSWTSGTGYSPLHF. The full variable domain, in which reference TRBV11-2 and TRBJ1-6 provide the parts outside the CDR3, is EAGVAQSPRYKIIEKRQSVAFWCNPISGHATLYWYQQILGQGPKLLIQFQNNGVVDDSQLPKDRFSAERLKGVDSTLKIQPAKLEDSAVYLCASSWTSGTGYSPLHFGNGTRLTVT.

This clonotype was detected ten times or more. This chain uses TRBV3-1 with TRBJ2-2; maybe TRBD1 (6 bases). V lost 4 bases, J lost 9 bases, and 12 bases lay in between. Germline V lookup: CDR1 LGHDT, CDR2 YNNKEL (reference sequence). This CDR3 spans 13 amino acids. In DNA, the CDR3 is TGTGCCAGCAGCCTGCGACAGGCCTGGGAGCTGTTTTTT. This sequence encodes CASSLRQAWELFF.

The sample holds many counts of this clonotype. The genes are TRBV7-2 and TRBJ2-3; perhaps TRBD2 as D (5 bases). This CDR3 is 13 amino acids long. In germline, CDR1 is SGHTA, CDR2 FQGNSA. V dropped 2 bases and J dropped 6 bases, with 9 bases sitting between them. CDR3: CASSLSGRDTQYF. CDR3 in DNA: TGTGCCAGCAGCTTAAGCGGCAGGGATACGCAGTATTTT.

The chain joins TRBV25-1 to TRBJ2-7, with 7 bases matching TRBD1. Germline lookup yields CDR1 MGHDK and CDR2 SYGVNS. The V and J ends lost 5 bases and 2 bases, in that order; junction bases with no gene match: 6. The CDR3 totals 14 residues. The CDR3 is CASSIPGTAYEQYF. Written as DNA, the CDR3 is TGTGCCAGCAGTATTCCCGGGACAGCCTACGAGCAGTACTTC.

This clonotype was counted once. A much larger clone lies a single base off, so this may be a read error. The genes are TRBV6-1 and TRBJ2-7; D possibly corresponds to TRBD2 (6 bases). The J call may be wrong; the DNA end is better matched by TRBJ2-1. Germline values: CDR1 MNHNS, CDR2 SASEGT. There are 13 residues in the CDR3. The CDR3 region has the DNA TGTGCCAGCAGTGTTGGAACGGACTACGAGCAGTTCTTC. Encoded protein: CASSVGTDYEQFF.

This clonotype was counted many times. Germline and junction disagree at one end, which may indicate a read error. The CDR3 is CASSLGGGETQYF. CDR3 bases: TGTGCCAGCAGTTTAGGGGGTGGGGAGACCCAGTACTTC. The chain has TRBV7-2 and TRBJ2-5, with D tentatively TRBD1 (6 bases). The CDR3 totals 13 residues. The germline gives CDR1 SGHTA, CDR2 FQGNSA.

This clonotype was counted only a few times. The rearrangement joins TRBV6-2 or TRBV6-3 to TRBJ2-4; either TRBD1 or TRBD2 may fit D (6 bases each). This CDR3 has 17 residues. The germline V gene encodes CDR1 MNHEY and CDR2 SVGEGT. V was pared by 4 bases and J by 6 bases, with 22 bases between. CDR3 amino acids: CASSLLGKTSRGNIQYF. For the CDR3, the DNA is TGTGCCAGCAGTTTGCTAGGAAAAACTAGCAGGGGAAACATTCAGTACTTC.

This clonotype was seen repeatedly, ten times or more. The chain has TRBV12-3 or TRBV12-4 and TRBJ2-3, with 8 bases that match TRBD1. CDR3 length: 14 amino acids. With V trimmed by 6 bases and J by 2 bases, 4 bases remained unmatched. CDR3 sequence reads: CASSPTGDTDTQYF. The CDR3 nucleotides are TGTGCCAGCAGCCCGACAGGGGACACAGATACGCAGTATTTT.

The rearrangement links TRBV7-7 to TRBJ2-1; the match to TRBD1 covers 7 bases. Losses at the gene ends were 1 base for V and 3 bases for J; bases not matched to a gene: 12. The germline CDR1 and CDR2 sequences are SSHAT and FNYEAQ (reference sequence). This CDR3 has 18 amino acids. The CDR3 sequence is CASSLVAYRGRFYNEQFF. CDR3 coding DNA: TGTGCCAGCAGCTTAGTAGCCTACAGGGGCCGGTTCTACAATGAGCAGTTCTTC. The variable domain in full, completed from reference TRBV7-7 and TRBJ2-1, reads GAGVSQSPRYKVTKRGQDVTLRCDPISSHATLYWYQQALGQGPEFLTYFNYEAQPDKSGLPSDRFSAERPEGSISTLTIQRTEQRDSAMYRCASSLVAYRGRFYNEQFFGPGTRLTVL.

The V call is TRBV20-1, the J call TRBJ1-3; D gene unclear. Trimming shortened V by 3 bases and J by 5 bases, and 14 bases separated the two germline ends. The CDR3 runs 14 residues. Germline assignment: CDR1 DFQATT and CDR2 SNEGSKA (reference sequence). The CDR3 loop reads CSASSTGLRNTIYF. The CDR3 DNA sequence: TGCAGTGCTAGCTCCACGGGTCTGAGAAACACCATATATTTT.

In this sample, this clonotype turned up many times. The V call is TRBV9, the J call TRBJ1-1, with D unclear. Germline V lookup: CDR1 SGDLS, CDR2 YYNGEE. The germline V and J ends were trimmed by 0 bases and 1 base, with 7 bases remaining between them. This CDR3 has 14 amino acids. Written as DNA, the CDR3 is TGTGCCAGCAGCGTAGTTCCCAGGAACACTGAAGCTTTCTTT. This gives the protein CASSVVPRNTEAFF.

This clonotype was picked up many times. The chain joins TRBV28 to TRBJ1-1; TRBD1 matches 7 bases. Germline V CDR1 and CDR2: MDHEN, SYDVKM. The CDR3 covers 19 residues. J lost 0 bases, V lost 3 bases, and 16 bases had no gene match. Here the CDR3 reads CASSFGIGGTGVMNTEAFF. In DNA, the CDR3 is TGTGCCAGCAGTTTTGGTATCGGCGGAACAGGGGTTATGAACACTGAAGCTTTCTTT. Full variable domain (rest looked up from reference TRBV28 and TRBJ1-1): DVKVTQSSRYLVKRTGEKVFLECVQDMDHENMFWYRQDPGLGLRLIYFSYDVKMKEKGDIPEGYSVSREKKERFSLILESASTNQTSMYLCASSFGIGGTGVMNTEAFFGQGTRLTVV.

This clonotype showed up just a few times. The chain links TRBV12-3 or TRBV12-4 to TRBJ1-2; TRBD1 matches at 10 bases. The length of the CDR3 is 16 residues. After removal of 5 bases from V and 4 bases from J, the junction contained 10 bases not matched to a gene. DNA for the CDR3: TGTGCCAGCAGTAGGGTATTGGGGGACAGGGGCTATGGCTACACCTTC. It encodes CASSRVLGDRGYGYTF.

The chain carries TRBV7-9 and TRBJ1-2; D is possibly TRBD1 (5 bases). CDR1 and CDR2 from the germline V gene are SEHNR and FQNEAQ (reference sequence). The CDR3 has 13 amino acids. V dropped 4 bases and J dropped 8 bases, with 14 bases sitting between them. The CDR3 DNA reads TGTGCCAGCAGCTACCCTCGGGGCGGCGGCTACACCTTC. It is translated as CASSYPRGGGYTF.